The present T cell receptor beta chain was sequenced within a study of T cell responses to AZD1222 COVID-19 vaccine. V gave up 1 base and J gave up 4 bases, with 13 bases separating them. The CDR3 has 15 residues. CDR1 and CDR2 (germline): MNHNS, SASEGT. This table comes from immunoSEQ multiplex PCR, and its TCRdb copy is limited to in-frame clones, with some not included. The sample includes around 92,000 clones, under 90% seen only once; the top ten take roughly 10%. The TCR was taken from an adult in good health. Specimen: peripheral blood, collected on day 0 of AZD1222 vaccination. V and J are TRBV6-1 and TRBJ1-1, with D maybe TRBD1 (5 bases). Here the CDR3 reads CASSEVWGDGTEAFF. The CDR3 DNA sequence: TGTGCCAGCAGTGAAGTCTGGGGGGACGGCACTGAAGCTTTCTTT.